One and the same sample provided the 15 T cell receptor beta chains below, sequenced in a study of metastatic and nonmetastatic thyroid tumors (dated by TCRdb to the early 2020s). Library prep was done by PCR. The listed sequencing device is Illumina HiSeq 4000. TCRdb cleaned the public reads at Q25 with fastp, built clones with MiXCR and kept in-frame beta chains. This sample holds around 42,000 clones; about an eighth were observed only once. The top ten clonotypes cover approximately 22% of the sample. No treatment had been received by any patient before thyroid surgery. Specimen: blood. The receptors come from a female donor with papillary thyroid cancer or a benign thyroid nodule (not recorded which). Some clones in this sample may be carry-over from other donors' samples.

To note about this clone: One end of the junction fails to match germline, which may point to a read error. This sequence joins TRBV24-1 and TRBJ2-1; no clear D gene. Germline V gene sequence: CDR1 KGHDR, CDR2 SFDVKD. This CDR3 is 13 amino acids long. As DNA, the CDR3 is TGTGTCACCGCGGTAGACCCTTTGGGGGAGCAGTTCTTC. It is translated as CVTAVDPLGEQFF.

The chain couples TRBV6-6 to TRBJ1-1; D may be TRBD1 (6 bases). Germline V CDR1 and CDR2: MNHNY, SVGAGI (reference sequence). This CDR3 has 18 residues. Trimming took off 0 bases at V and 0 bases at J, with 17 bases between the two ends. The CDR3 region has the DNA TGTGCCAGCAGTTACTCACCGGGACACATAACCCTGAACACTGAAGCTTTCTTT. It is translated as CASSYSPGHITLNTEAFF.

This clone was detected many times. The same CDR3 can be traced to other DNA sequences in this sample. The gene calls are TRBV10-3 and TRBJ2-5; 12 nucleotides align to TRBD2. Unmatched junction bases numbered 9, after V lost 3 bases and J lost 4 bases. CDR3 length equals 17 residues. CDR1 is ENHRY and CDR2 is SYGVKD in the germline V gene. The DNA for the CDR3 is TGTGCCATCAGTGACCTAGCGGGAGGGCCCTCAGGAGAGACCCAGTACTTC. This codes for CAISDLAGGPSGETQYF.

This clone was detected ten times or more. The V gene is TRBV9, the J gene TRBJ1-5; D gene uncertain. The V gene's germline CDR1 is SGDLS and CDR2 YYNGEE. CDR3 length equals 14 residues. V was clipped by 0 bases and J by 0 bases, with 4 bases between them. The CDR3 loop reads CASSVGYSNQPQHF. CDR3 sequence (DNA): TGTGCCAGCAGCGTAGGATATAGCAATCAGCCCCAGCATTTT.

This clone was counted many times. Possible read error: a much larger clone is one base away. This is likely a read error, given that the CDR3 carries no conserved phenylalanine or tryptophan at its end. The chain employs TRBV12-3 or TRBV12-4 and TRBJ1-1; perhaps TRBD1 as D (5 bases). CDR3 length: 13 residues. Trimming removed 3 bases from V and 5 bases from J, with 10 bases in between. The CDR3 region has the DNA TGTGCCAGCAGTTTTAGAGGGACTACTGAAGCTTTCCTT. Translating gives CASSFRGTTEAFL.

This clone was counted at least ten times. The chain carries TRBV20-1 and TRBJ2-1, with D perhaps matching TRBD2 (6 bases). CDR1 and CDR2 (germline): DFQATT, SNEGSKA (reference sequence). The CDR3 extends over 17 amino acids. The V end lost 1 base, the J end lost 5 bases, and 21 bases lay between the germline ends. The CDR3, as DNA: TGCAGTGCTAGAGGAGCCCTTTACGCGGGATTAAACAATGAGCAGTTCTTC. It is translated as CSARGALYAGLNNEQFF.

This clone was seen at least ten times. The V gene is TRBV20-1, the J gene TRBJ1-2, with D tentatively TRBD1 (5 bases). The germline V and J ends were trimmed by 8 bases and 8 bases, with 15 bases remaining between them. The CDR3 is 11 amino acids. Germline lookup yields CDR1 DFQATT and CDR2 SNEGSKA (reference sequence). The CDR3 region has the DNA TGCAGTCCCGGCGGGGGACGGGGCTACACCTTC. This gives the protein CSPGGGRGYTF.

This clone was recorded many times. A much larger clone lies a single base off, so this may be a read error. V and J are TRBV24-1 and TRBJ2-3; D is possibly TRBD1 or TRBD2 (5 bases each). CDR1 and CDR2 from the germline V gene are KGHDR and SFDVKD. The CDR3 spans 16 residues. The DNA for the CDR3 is TGTGCCACCGGTGATGGGGACCCAACTAACACAGATACGCAGTATTTT. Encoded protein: CATGDGDPTNTDTQYF.

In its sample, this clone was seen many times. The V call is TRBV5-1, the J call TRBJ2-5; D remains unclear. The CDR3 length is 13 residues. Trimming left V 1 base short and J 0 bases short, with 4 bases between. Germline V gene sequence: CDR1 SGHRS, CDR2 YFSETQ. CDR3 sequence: CASSLFNQETQYF. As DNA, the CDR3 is TGCGCCAGCAGCTTGTTCAACCAAGAGACCCAGTACTTC.

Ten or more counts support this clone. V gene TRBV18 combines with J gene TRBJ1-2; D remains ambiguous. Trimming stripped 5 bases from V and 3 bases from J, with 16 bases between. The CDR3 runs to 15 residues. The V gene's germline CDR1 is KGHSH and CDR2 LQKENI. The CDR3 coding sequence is TGTGCCAGCTCAGAGTACACCGGTGGCGACTATGGCTACACCTTC. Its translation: CASSEYTGGDYGYTF.

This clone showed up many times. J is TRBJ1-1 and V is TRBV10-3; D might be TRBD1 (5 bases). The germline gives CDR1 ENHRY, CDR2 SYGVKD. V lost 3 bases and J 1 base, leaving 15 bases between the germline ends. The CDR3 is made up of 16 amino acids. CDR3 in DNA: TGTGCCATCAGTGATGTTCCAGGGCGAAGGAACACTGAAGCTTTCTTT. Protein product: CAISDVPGRRNTEAFF.

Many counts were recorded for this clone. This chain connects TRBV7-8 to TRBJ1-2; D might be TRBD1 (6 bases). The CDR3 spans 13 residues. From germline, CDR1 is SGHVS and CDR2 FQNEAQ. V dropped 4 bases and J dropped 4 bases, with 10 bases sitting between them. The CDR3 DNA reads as TGTGCCAGCAGCTCTAGGACAGCCTATGGCTACACCTTC. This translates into CASSSRTAYGYTF.

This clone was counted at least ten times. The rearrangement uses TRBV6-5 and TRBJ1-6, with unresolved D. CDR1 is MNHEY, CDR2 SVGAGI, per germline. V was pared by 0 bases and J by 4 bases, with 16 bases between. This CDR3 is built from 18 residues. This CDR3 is CASSYSMVRQTYNSPLHF. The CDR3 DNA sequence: TGTGCCAGCAGTTACTCGATGGTCAGACAAACGTATAATTCACCCCTCCACTTT.

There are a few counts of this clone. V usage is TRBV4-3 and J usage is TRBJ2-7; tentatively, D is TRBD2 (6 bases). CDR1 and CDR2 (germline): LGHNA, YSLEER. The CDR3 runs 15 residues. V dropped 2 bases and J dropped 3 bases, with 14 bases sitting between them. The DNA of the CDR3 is TGCGCCAGCAGCCAAAATAGCGGCAGGTACTACGAGCAGTACTTC. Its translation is CASSQNSGRYYEQYF.

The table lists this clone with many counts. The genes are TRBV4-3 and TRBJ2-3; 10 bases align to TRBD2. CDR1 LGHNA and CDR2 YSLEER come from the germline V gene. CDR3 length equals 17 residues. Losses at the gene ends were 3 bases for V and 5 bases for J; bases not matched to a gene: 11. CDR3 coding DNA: TGCGCCAGCAGCCAGGCCACTAGCGGGACCCGCGGAGATACGCAGTATTTT. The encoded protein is CASSQATSGTRGDTQYF.